This paragraph covers one T cell receptor beta chain sequence. Compared with the rest of its sample, this clone is medium-sized (0.01 to 0.1%). Its specific antigen is unknown. No per-base quality is available; no much larger clone lies one base away. These data belong to a study of Tregs in tolerant kidney transplant recipients (dated by TCRdb to about 2019). Regarding the research as a whole: Additional Treg samples were obtained by sorting recipient CD4+CD25+CD127- cells from a 3-day mixed lymphocyte reaction with belatacept, in some cases after a subsequent approximately 5-day donor restimulation. The study applied TCRbeta sequencing to find donor-specific regulatory T cells before combined kidney and bone marrow transplantation and then followed those same cells after transplant. Antibodies distinguished recipient from donor cells when sorting primary belatacept mixed lymphocyte reaction cultures. Several methods of expanding Tregs specific for an allogeneic donor were compared by TCRbeta repertoire sequencing in a few healthy controls.

For TCRbeta CDR3 sequencing, genomic DNA was extracted from sorted cells using the QIAGEN DNeasy Blood and Tissue Kit. High-throughput TCRbeta CDR3 sequencing was carried out commercially through immunoSEQ, with PCR amplification with bias correction and internal controls included. The paper's processing steps were these. Unique productive TCRbeta sequences were defined by CDR3 nucleotide sequence where primers matched, otherwise by CDR3 amino acid sequence with Vbeta and Jbeta genes. Sequences were defined as donor-reactive when expanded at least 5-fold in CFSE-low cells versus unstimulated cells and present at a frequency of at least 0.01% in CFSE-low cells. Repertoire divergence was quantified by Jensen-Shannon divergence calculated from the top 100 TCRbeta sequences ranked by frequency. For any sample with multiple sequencing runs, sorting error was corrected in each run separately before the runs were pooled. Not all clones reach the TCRdb copy of this immuneACCESS table, which keeps in-frame sequences only. Checked studies attribute under half of the gap to unresolved V genes and leave the rest unexplained. V and J calls and clone size are as listed in that table; D and trimming were resolved from the DNA. In all, the sample holds about 2,800 clones, and around 38% of those were seen once. Roughly 7.3% of the sample belongs to the ten largest clones.

The paper's findings and limits, for the study overall: Expanding Tregs with activated donor B cells appeared to identify the most biologically relevant and donor-specific TCRbeta repertoire. Biological reproducibility was not directly assessed, although technical replication error appeared to be minimal. Because only a small number of patients were included, the study had limitations, and the results will need to be validated in larger populations as well as under other immunosuppression protocols.

Healthy control blood was obtained either as purchased buffy coats or from healthy volunteers. Healthy control blood was processed to PBMCs with a Ficoll density gradient and then cryopreserved, whereas patient PBMCs were collected both before and after transplant. The CDR3 contains 14 residues, cysteine and phenylalanine counted. Only CDR3 DNA remains: 42 bases, in frame from the first base. CDR1 and CDR2 were assigned from the germline V gene as KGHSH and LQKENI. V and J are truncated by 6 bases and 10 bases respectively, leaving an intervening sequence of 16 bases. The V gene is TRBV18 and the J gene is TRBJ1-6; the D segment could be TRBD1, given 5 matching bases. The sample comprised Tregs from blood cultured with allogeneic cells. The TCR sequence derives from a human donor in good health. The nucleotide sequence is given as TGTGCCAGCTCCCAACGGGGGGGGGAATCACCCCTCCACTTT. Its protein product is CASSQRGGESPLHF.